This T cell receptor (beta chain) came from a study of T cell changes during pregnancy in multiple sclerosis. Sequenced by immunoSEQ multiplex PCR; TCRdb stores in-frame clones only, minus some. The table lists approximately 31,000 clones, more than 85% of them singletons, with around 0.38% in the top ten. The trim removed 4 bases at V and 0 bases at J, leaving 12 bases unmatched. The CDR3 runs to 18 residues. CDR1 and CDR2 (germline): SGHTS, YDEGEE. The material sequenced was CD4+ T cells from peripheral blood mononuclear cells, taken in the second trimester of pregnancy. The origin of this receptor is a female donor with multiple sclerosis, enrolled in a pregnancy study. The chain carries TRBV5-8 and TRBJ1-4, with 7 bases fitting TRBD1. CDR3 loop: CASSLGDSPFATNEKLFF. CDR3 DNA: TGTGCCAGCAGCCTGGGGGACAGCCCCTTCGCAACTAATGAAAAACTGTTTTTT. The full variable domain, in which reference TRBV5-8 and TRBJ1-4 provide the parts outside the CDR3, is EAGVTQSPTHLIKTRGQQATLRCSPISGHTSVYWYQQALGLGLQFLLWYDEGEERNRGNFPPRFSGRQFPNYSSELNVNALELEDSALYLCASSLGDSPFATNEKLFFGSGTQLSVL.